This T cell receptor (beta chain) appears in the sequencing data of a study of OX40 agonist ivuxolimab in advanced cancers. TCRdb keeps only in-frame clones here, not all; method: immunoSEQ multiplex PCR. This table has approximately 25,000 clones, 75% to 90% appearing once. The CDR3 is 14 amino acids. CDR1 and CDR2 from the germline V gene are SGHDN and FVKESK. V trimming: 4 bases; J trimming: 7 bases; junction bases outside the gene matches: 4. Study results and caveats: At doses 0.1 to 3.0 mg/kg, CD4+ and CD8+ clones expanded. Among the least clonally expanded were partial responders at 0.1-3.0 mg/kg. Researchers report that CD8+ T cells had, on average, more expanded clones than CD4+. Also showing low normalized T-cell clonal expansion were some of the nonresponders.

As to this clone: Its matching antigen is unknown. Other DNA variants within this sample encode the same CDR3.

The material sequenced was CD4+ or CD8+ T cells sorted from blood, taken in a trial of the OX40 agonist ivuxolimab. This TCR was recovered from an adult with an advanced solid tumor such as melanoma, head and neck, liver or kidney cancer. The chain employs TRBV14 and TRBJ2-1, with 10 bases aligning to TRBD2. CDR3 amino acids: CASSLVAGGNEQFF. The CDR3 DNA sequence: TGTGCCAGCAGCCTGGTAGCGGGAGGTAATGAGCAGTTCTTC.